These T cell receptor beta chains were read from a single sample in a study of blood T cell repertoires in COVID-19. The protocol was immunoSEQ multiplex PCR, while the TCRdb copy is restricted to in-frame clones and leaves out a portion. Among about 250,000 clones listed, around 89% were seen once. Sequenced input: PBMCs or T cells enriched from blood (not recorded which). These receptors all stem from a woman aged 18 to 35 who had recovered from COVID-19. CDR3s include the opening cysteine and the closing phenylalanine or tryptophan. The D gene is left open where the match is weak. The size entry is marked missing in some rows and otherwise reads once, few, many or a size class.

CASSPIGTVNTEAFF,TGTGCCAGCAGTCCTATCGGGACAGTGAACACTGAAGCTTTCTTT,15,TRBJ1-1,TRBD1,-,TRBV28
CASSLFLGEGTEAFF,TGCGCCAGCAGCTTGTTTCTGGGGGAGGGCACTGAAGCTTTCTTT,15,TRBJ1-1,-,-,TRBV5-1
CASSQGHAQPQHF,TGCGCCAGCAGCCAAGGACATGCTCAGCCCCAGCATTTT,13,TRBJ1-5,-,-,TRBV4-1
CASDTSGFRNEKLFF,TGTGCCAGCGATACCTCAGGGTTCAGGAATGAAAAACTGTTTTTT,15,TRBJ1-4,-,-,TRBV2
CASSIGGGGETQYF,TGTGCCAGTAGTATAGGAGGGGGCGGTGAGACCCAGTACTTC,14,TRBJ2-5,TRBD1,-,TRBV19
CASSLGSDGNTIYF,TGTGCCAGCAGTCTCGGTAGTGATGGAAACACCATATATTTT,14,TRBJ1-3,-,-,TRBV7-2
CASSPLAGLSTDTQYF,TGTGCCAGCAGTCCCCTGGCGGGACTGAGCACAGATACGCAGTATTTT,16,TRBJ2-3,-,-,TRBV28
CASSLISQGSQYF,TGTGCCAGCAGCTTAATATCGCAGGGATCCCAGTATTTT,13,TRBJ2-3,-,-,TRBV7-3
CASSQLAPGGGEKLFF,TGCGCCAGCAGCCAACTAGCCCCGGGCGGTGGGGAAAAACTGTTTTTT,16,TRBJ1-4,-,-,TRBV5-1
CASSQTGISYEQYF,TGTGCCAGCAGCCAAACAGGGATCTCCTACGAGCAGTACTTC,14,TRBJ2-7,-,-,TRBV3-1/TRBV3-2
CASTNVGYNEQFF,TGTGCCAGTACCAACGTCGGGTACAATGAGCAGTTCTTC,13,TRBJ2-1,-,-,TRBV19
CASSYSSPADEQYF,TGTGCCAGCAGTTACTCGTCCCCAGCGGACGAGCAGTACTTC,14,TRBJ2-7,-,-,TRBV6-5
CASSREYGTAPYEQYF,TGCGCCAGCAGTCGCGAATACGGGACAGCCCCTTACGAGCAGTACTTC,16,TRBJ2-7,TRBD1,-,TRBV23-1
CASSEGIRESNSPLHF,TGTGCCAGCAGTGAGGGTATCAGGGAATCTAATTCACCCCTCCACTTT,16,TRBJ1-6,-,few,TRBV6-1
CASSQVVIGRVDGYTF,TGCGCCAGCAGCCAAGTGGTGATTGGCAGGGTAGATGGCTACACCTTC,16,TRBJ1-2,-,-,TRBV4-1
CASSQKRYGYTF,TGTGCCAGCAGCCAAAAGCGGTATGGCTACACCTTC,12,TRBJ1-2,-,-,TRBV3-1/TRBV3-2
CASSAKGQGVLANEKLFF,TGTGCCAGCAGCGCGAAGGGCCAGGGGGTATTGGCTAATGAAAAACTGTTTTTT,18,TRBJ1-4,TRBD1,-,TRBV9
CASSITQGADRFYEAFF,TGTGCCAGCAGCATAACTCAGGGGGCAGACAGATTTTATGAAGCTTTCTTT,17,TRBJ1-1,TRBD1,-,TRBV7-8
CARSWTGEQYF,TGTGCCAGGTCCTGGACGGGGGAGCAGTACTTC,11,TRBJ2-7,-,-,TRBV28
CASSMRQTSEAFF,TGTGCCAGCAGCATGAGACAGACCTCTGAAGCTTTCTTT,13,TRBJ1-1,-,-,TRBV28
CASSLAAAYEQYF,TGTGCCAGCAGCTTGGCCGCAGCCTACGAGCAGTACTTC,13,TRBJ2-7,-,few,TRBV5-6
CASKRMPFTDTQYF,TGTGCCAGCAAGCGGATGCCGTTCACAGATACGCAGTATTTT,14,TRBJ2-3,-,-,TRBV7-8
CASSRRTSGNTDTQYF,TGTGCCAGCAGCCGAAGGACTAGCGGGAACACAGATACGCAGTATTTT,16,TRBJ2-3,TRBD2,once,TRBV28
CASSGGTSLGSYGYTF,TGTGCCAGCAGTGGCGGGACCTCCCTTGGGAGCTATGGCTACACCTTC,16,TRBJ1-2,-,-,TRBV6-1
CASSQVTGTEAFF,TGTGCCAGCAGCCAAGTAACGGGGACTGAAGCTTTCTTT,13,TRBJ1-1,-,-,TRBV14
CASSNRGGTEAFF,TGCGCCAGCAGCAACAGGGGTGGCACTGAAGCTTTCTTT,13,TRBJ1-1,TRBD1,-,TRBV4-1
CASSLGTASNQPQHF,TGTGCCAGCAGCTTAGGGACAGCGAGCAATCAGCCCCAGCATTTT,15,TRBJ1-5,-,-,TRBV11-1
CASRTGIRSSYNEQFF,TGTGCCAGTCGGACTGGAATTAGGAGCTCCTACAATGAGCAGTTCTTC,16,TRBJ2-1,-,-,TRBV5-4
CSVVIGVSYEQYF,TGCAGCGTTGTAATAGGGGTCTCCTACGAGCAGTACTTC,13,TRBJ2-7,-,-,TRBV29-1
CASSVVPAGGYNEQFF,TGTGCCAGCAGCGTAGTTCCAGCGGGGGGGTACAATGAGCAGTTCTTC,16,TRBJ2-1,TRBD2,-,TRBV9